This TCR beta chain is from a study of T cell responses to AZD1222 COVID-19 vaccine. Overall study results and limits: Along spike, vaccine-associated CD4 TCRs were found throughout, with dominance at 160-218 and 743-854.

In the case of this clone: Its specificity is unknown.

TCRdb's table, derived via immunoSEQ multiplex PCR, lists solely in-frame clones and lacks some. The sample lists 85,000 to 100,000 clones, approximately 90% occurring once. The CDR3 has 15 residues. Per the germline V gene, CDR1 is KGHDR and CDR2 is SFDVKD. The junction had 10 bases not matched to a gene; V was cut back by 5 bases and J by 4 bases. The chain links TRBV24-1 to TRBJ2-7; 7 nucleotides match TRBD1. The starting material was peripheral blood, obtained on day 0 of AZD1222 vaccination. This sequence was found in an adult in good health. This CDR3 is CATSVGGHLKYEQYF. The CDR3 DNA reads as TGTGCCACCAGTGTAGGGGGCCACCTAAAATACGAGCAGTACTTC.